This TCR beta chain was retrieved from a study of shared clonotypes between healthy human individuals (dated by TCRdb to 2019 to 2021). Some background on the complete study: A few men and two women, aged 18 to 49 years, made up the cohort. For each donor, three plates each were used for CD4 naive and CD4 memory, two plates were used for CD8 naive, and one plate was used for CD8 memory. The study deeply sequenced blood TCR repertoires of about 5 healthy adults to estimate repertoire size and the extent of clonotype sharing between individuals. To increase sequencing depth and limit assay-specific biases, TCR repertoire library preparation and sequencing were carried out by different laboratories using diverse techniques. Between about 0.85 and 9.5 billion PBMCs per donor were obtained by leukapheresis.

Donors were healthy HIV-negative adults with no recently reported acute infections or vaccinations. Every donor was a Caucasian adult residing in Nashville, Tennessee, USA. CD4+ T cells were enriched through magnetic negative selection, after which naive cells were positively selected on CD45RA and the remaining negative fraction served as the memory subset. After blood collection by leukapheresis, PBMCs were isolated using Ficoll-Histopaque density gradient centrifugation and then cryopreserved in the vapor phase of liquid nitrogen. Analytical flow cytometry was used to check the purity and quantity of every magnetically sorted T cell population. Genomic DNA was isolated from each sorted fraction and quantified by UV absorbance on a Nanodrop 2000c. TCR CDR3 regions were amplified from genomic DNA by multiplex PCR using the deep immunoSEQ assay. For each cell subset, the extracted genomic DNA was distributed evenly across all wells of several immunoSEQ 96-well plates, and each plate served as one replicate. For sorted subsets, each replicate PCR was loaded with 200 to 250 ng genomic DNA, equivalent to approximately 27,000 T cell genomes. Purified libraries were measured with a Qubit 3.0 fluorometer, size-checked on a Bioanalyzer 2100, and measured again with the KAPA Library Quantification kit. A separate single-read 150-cycle Illumina NextSeq 550 flow cell was used to sequence each immunoSEQ 96-well plate. Per the source publication's procedure: The immunoSEQ output contained only junctional sequences without quality scores, so filtering could not match that applied to full-length reads. Sequences were annotated with PyIR, a Python wrapper for IgBLAST v1.9, and V/J genes and CDR3 were assigned using IMGT germline references. Reads with weak V/J assignments (E-value above 1e-6), missing CDR3, stop codons, out-of-frame junctions, or ambiguous translated residues were removed. A V3J clonotype was defined by an identical inferred V gene, J gene, and CDR3 amino acid sequence. To compute the percentage overlap between repertoires, the number of shared unique clonotypes was divided by the size of the smaller repertoire. RTK rarefaction, the Chao1 estimator, and Recon v2.1 estimates of unobserved clonotypes were used to assess repertoire richness. For all TCRbeta clonotypes obtained by the gDNA method from a handful of donors, generation probabilities were computed with OLGA. The table comes from immuneACCESS by way of TCRdb, which keeps in-frame sequences with V and J called. Part of the clones is missing from these tables; in studies checked, under half for an unresolved V gene and the rest for unknown reasons. V and J calls and clone size are those listed in that table; D and trimming were worked out from the DNA. Here the sample has more than 850,000 clones; around three quarters occur a single time. In total, the top ten clones hold approximately 0.5% of the sample.

The investigation overall reported the following: Naive subsets generally had larger estimated clonotype richness than memory subsets did. Pairwise subsampling indicated that sequencing depth was expected to affect the degree of clonotype sharing among donors. Clonotypes shared by all four sorted-subset donors showed higher generation probabilities than non-shared clonotypes. Across a handful of donors, 4.5% to 6.5% of naive CD4, roughly 3.8% of naive CD8, approximately 2.5% of memory CD4, and about 0.44% of memory CD8 clonotypes were shared. Because the study included a small number of donors, the genetic and exposure-history diversity represented was limited. Incomplete sequencing was indicated by rarefaction of sorted-subset datasets, despite the large sequencing depth. Only blood was sampled, and tissue TCR repertoires likely differ from those in blood.

There are 15 amino acids in the CDR3, from cysteine to phenylalanine inclusive. CDR3 DNA is the only sequence kept; it has 45 bases, read in frame from the first base. The germline V gene gives CDR1 as SGHTS and CDR2 as YDEGEE. The junction shows trimming of 4 bases on V and 9 bases on J, and the gene matches do not reach 13 bases of it. Note on this clone: Its binding antigen is unknown. Base qualities were left out, and no much larger clone turns up one base away.

The chain couples TRBV5-8 to TRBJ2-1; TRBD2 matches 7 bases in the middle. This TCR was sampled from a man aged 18 to 30 in good health. Some clones in this sample may be carry-over from other donors' samples. Material: memory CD4+ T cells from PBMCs. Per the publication, the cell subset or site label means: CD45RA-negative fraction. The CDR3 is CASSPLFVAGLEQFF. The nucleotide sequence reads as follows: TGTGCCAGCAGCCCCCTTTTCGTAGCGGGCCTTGAGCAGTTCTTC.